The 25 T cell receptor beta chains below come from one sample, sequenced in a study of T-cell reconstitution after alpha-beta-depleted transplantation in children. A library of TCRbeta sequences, prepared with unique molecular identifiers, was generated. A single record per CDR3 protein comes from TCRdb applying MiXCR to the PCR reads. The table shows about 580,000 distinct CDR3 sequences, with 23% occurring only once. The material sequenced was PBMCs, mostly from graft donor cells, taken 360 days after TCRalphabeta/CD19-depleted stem cell transplant. These receptors were collected from a boy younger than two who had a stem cell transplant for acute myeloid leukemia, so the T cells may come from the graft donor.

This clonotype was counted many times. V and J are TRBV10-2 and TRBJ2-5; a possible D gene is TRBD1 (5 bases). This CDR3 spans 14 amino acids. V shed 3 bases and J shed 4 bases, with 12 bases lying between them. Germline CDR1 is WSHSY and CDR2 is SAAADI. CDR3 nucleotide sequence: TGCGCCAGCAGTGACACCTATAGGGGAGAGACCCAGTACTTC. Amino acids: CASSDTYRGETQYF.

This clonotype was recorded many times. This sequence joins TRBV5-1 and TRBJ2-2, with a weak D call TRBD2 (6 bases). CDR1 and CDR2 (germline): SGHRS, YFSETQ. V shed 4 bases and J shed 0 bases, with 10 bases lying between them. The CDR3 length is 15 residues. This chain's CDR3 is CASSPGDANTGELFF. The CDR3 DNA follows: TGCGCCAGCAGCCCGGGGGACGCGAACACCGGGGAGCTGTTTTTT.

This chain connects TRBV7-3 to TRBJ2-3, with 7 bases lining up with TRBD2. Germline V gene lookup returns CDR1 SGHTA and CDR2 FQGTGA. This CDR3 is 13 amino acids long. Losses at the gene ends were 7 bases for V and 0 bases for J; bases not matched to a gene: 1. CDR3 sequence (DNA): TGTGCCAGCAAGCGGGACAGCACAGATACGCAGTATTTT. Its translation: CASKRDSTDTQYF.

V is TRBV7-2 and J is TRBJ1-2; D not certain. This CDR3 region has 15 residues. V lost 0 bases and J 1 base, leaving 9 bases between the germline ends. Per germline, CDR1 SGHTA and CDR2 FQGNSA. The CDR3 nucleotides are TGTGCCAGCAGCTTAGCGCGAGACGTTAACTATGGCTACACCTTC. Its translation: CASSLARDVNYGYTF.

The genes are TRBV12-3 or TRBV12-4 and TRBJ2-1, with 13 bases identical to TRBD2. The V and J ends lost 5 bases and 10 bases, in that order; junction bases with no gene match: 11. The CDR3 spans 16 residues. The CDR3 nucleotides are TGTGCCAGCAGTCTGAGACTAGCGGGGGGCCTCAGGGAGCAGTTCTTC. It codes for CASSLRLAGGLREQFF.

This clonotype has more than one count but fewer than ten. The rearrangement links TRBV5-1 to TRBJ2-7; 10 nucleotides match TRBD1. The junction had 5 bases not matched to a gene; V was cut back by 0 bases and J by 2 bases. The CDR3 totals 16 residues. Germline assignment: CDR1 SGHRS and CDR2 YFSETQ. The CDR3: CASSLGDRGPTYEQYV. CDR3 sequence (DNA): TGCGCCAGCAGCTTGGGGGACAGGGGACCGACCTACGAGCAGTACGTC.

This clonotype showed up many times. The chain carries TRBV5-1 and TRBJ2-7; 7 nucleotides align to TRBD1. There are 14 residues in the CDR3. V shed 4 bases and J 6 bases; nucleotides not matched to a gene: 10. Germline lookup yields CDR1 SGHRS and CDR2 YFSETQ. The DNA of the CDR3 is TGCGCCAGCAGCGTAAAAACAGGGGCCTCCGAGCAGTACTTC. Its translation: CASSVKTGASEQYF.

The sample holds a few counts of this clonotype. The V gene is TRBV7-6, the J gene TRBJ2-2; D might be TRBD1 (5 bases). The germline CDR1 and CDR2 sequences are SGHVS and FNYEAQ. V shed 5 bases and J shed 3 bases, with 10 bases lying between them. CDR3 size: 14 residues. The CDR3 coding sequence is TGTGCCAGCAGCCTATTCAGGGACACCGGGGAGCTGTTTTTT. It specifies CASSLFRDTGELFF.

In its sample, this clonotype was seen many times. V and J are TRBV12-3 or TRBV12-4 and TRBJ2-5, with a tentative D call TRBD2 (7 bases). This CDR3 has 19 amino acids. The V end was cut by 2 bases, the J end by 5 bases, with 27 bases between. This CDR3 is CASSLFFEGGPSPGETQYF. The CDR3 bases are TGTGCCAGCAGTTTATTCTTTGAGGGGGGGCCATCCCCTGGGGAGACCCAGTACTTC.

The chain joins TRBV3-1 to TRBJ1-1; D is perhaps TRBD1 (6 bases). The CDR3 totals 18 residues. V was clipped by 0 bases and J by 3 bases, with 20 bases between them. Germline loops: CDR1 LGHDT, CDR2 YNNKEL (reference sequence). The CDR3 nucleotides read TGTGCCAGCAGCCAAGATAGGTACAGGGAAAGGCCGGACACTGAAGCTTTCTTT. It encodes CASSQDRYRERPDTEAFF.

CDR3 residues: CASSLSWGRLYF. CDR3 sequence (DNA): TGTGCCAGCAGTTTATCGTGGGGGCGCTTGTATTTT. The chain employs TRBV28 and TRBJ1-3; D is perhaps TRBD1 (6 bases). The CDR3 is 12 residues long. Between the trimmed V and J ends, which lost 1 base and 16 bases, there was a span of 14 bases. Germline V gives CDR1 MDHEN, CDR2 SYDVKM. The variable domain in full, completed from reference TRBV28 and TRBJ1-3, reads DVKVTQSSRYLVKRTGEKVFLECVQDMDHENMFWYRQDPGLGLRLIYFSYDVKMKEKGDIPEGYSVSREKKERFSLILESASTNQTSMYLCASSLSWGRLYFGEGSWLTVV.

The chain couples TRBV7-6 to TRBJ2-5, with unresolved D. Germline V gives CDR1 SGHVS, CDR2 FNYEAQ. This CDR3 spans 17 amino acids. V was clipped by 1 base and J by 0 bases, with 15 bases between them. The CDR3 region has the DNA TGTGCCAGCAGCTTAGAGCCCCCCATGGTATACCAAGAGACCCAGTACTTC. Its translation is CASSLEPPMVYQETQYF.

A few counts support this clonotype. The chain is built from TRBV7-2 and TRBJ2-1, with 8 bases that match TRBD1. Germline assignment: CDR1 SGHTA and CDR2 FQGNSA. The junction had 8 bases not matched to a gene; V was cut back by 4 bases and J by 6 bases. This CDR3 has 15 residues. The CDR3 region has the DNA TGTGCCAGCAGCTCTGCCGGGACAGGCCTCAATGAGCAGTTCTTC. Protein product: CASSSAGTGLNEQFF.

This clonotype occurred many times. This sequence joins TRBV20-1 and TRBJ2-7, with no clear D. The CDR3 is made up of 14 amino acids. The germline CDR1 and CDR2 sequences are DFQATT and SNEGSKA (reference sequence). Trimming left V 4 bases short and J 2 bases short, with 15 bases between. For the CDR3, the DNA is TGCAGTGCTACCCCCACCGCATCAACCTACGAGCAGTACTTC. It translates to CSATPTASTYEQYF.

The V and J genes are TRBV11-1 and TRBJ2-5; a weak D match, TRBD2 (6 bases). The germline gives CDR1 SGHAT, CDR2 FQDESV (reference sequence). V lost 2 bases to trimming and J lost 7 bases, with 26 bases between them. The CDR3 length is 18 residues. The CDR3 loop reads CASSLLGGLEPSGGTQYF. CDR3 in DNA: TGTGCCAGCAGCTTACTGGGAGGATTAGAGCCGAGCGGTGGGACCCAGTACTTC.

As regards this clonotype: Its ends do not fully match the called genes, so a read error is possible. The chain is built from TRBV20-1 and TRBJ1-3, with D possibly being TRBD1 (5 bases). This CDR3 contains 14 residues. Per the germline V gene, CDR1 is DFQATT and CDR2 is SNEGSKA (reference sequence). The CDR3 here is CSARERGTGNTISF. The DNA of the CDR3 is TGCAGTGCTAGAGAGCGTGGGACTGGAAACACCATATCTTTT.

This chain connects TRBV14 to TRBJ2-1, with unresolved D. The CDR3 is made up of 16 amino acids. Germline CDR1 SGHDN, CDR2 FVKESK. Trimming removed 0 bases from V and 5 bases from J, with 14 bases in between. In DNA form, the CDR3 reads TGTGCCAGCAGCCAAGATAGCCAGAAGTGGGACAATGAGCAGTTCTTC. This translates into CASSQDSQKWDNEQFF.

The chain has TRBV7-2 and TRBJ2-3; D unclear. V lost 1 base, J lost 2 bases, and 10 bases lay in between. This CDR3 contains 15 residues. CDR1 and CDR2 (germline): SGHTA, FQGNSA. CDR3 amino acids: CASSLGQTTTDTQYF. The DNA of the CDR3 is TGTGCCAGCAGCTTAGGCCAGACCACCACAGATACGCAGTATTTT.

The sample holds a few counts of this clonotype. This chain connects TRBV12-3 or TRBV12-4 to TRBJ2-3, with 11 bases that match TRBD2. J gave up 4 bases and V 6 bases, and 6 bases lay outside the gene matches. The CDR3 contains 15 residues. DNA for the CDR3: TGTGCCAGCAGACCCACTAGCGGGGGACCAGATACGCAGTATTTT. It is translated as CASRPTSGGPDTQYF.

V gene TRBV12-3 or TRBV12-4 combines with J gene TRBJ2-5; 8 bases are shared with TRBD2. This CDR3 contains 17 residues. V lost 6 bases, J lost 4 bases, and 16 bases stayed unmatched. CDR3 in amino acids: CASSPNRGGLGGETQYF. The CDR3 DNA sequence: TGTGCCAGCAGCCCTAATCGAGGGGGACTAGGGGGAGAGACCCAGTACTTC.

The genes are TRBV21-1 and TRBJ2-6; the tabulated D call, TRBD2, remains unverified against the DNA. TRBV21-1 is a documented pseudogene. This CDR3 spans 19 amino acids. Here the CDR3 DNA reads TGTGCCAGCAGCGCCGGCGACTCTGCCGAAGGTACTGGGGCCAACGTCCTGACTTTC. Its translation is CASSAGDSAEGTGANVLTF.

The J gene is TRBJ2-1, the V gene TRBV24-1, with TRBD1 as a possible D gene (6 bases). Looked up from germline, CDR1 is KGHDR and CDR2 is SFDVKD. This CDR3 comprises 13 residues. The V and J ends lost 3 bases and 12 bases respectively, with 14 bases between them. The CDR3, as DNA: TGTGCCACCAGTGATGGACTGGTACAGGGGCAGTTCTTC. This gives the protein CATSDGLVQGQFF.

The J gene is TRBJ2-1, the V gene TRBV6-2 or TRBV6-3, with 10 positions matching TRBD2. There are 15 residues in the CDR3. J gave up 4 bases and V 6 bases, and 6 bases lay outside the gene matches. Germline V gives CDR1 MNHEY, CDR2 SVGEGT. This CDR3 is CASRVTSGNYNEQFF. The CDR3, as DNA: TGTGCCAGCAGGGTCACTAGCGGGAATTACAATGAGCAGTTCTTC.

This clonotype was found many times. V usage is TRBV20-1 and J usage is TRBJ2-5; TRBD1 matches 8 bases. Unmatched junction bases numbered 4, after V lost 8 bases and J lost 5 bases. Germline loops: CDR1 DFQATT, CDR2 SNEGSKA (reference sequence). This CDR3 region has 11 residues. In DNA form, the CDR3 reads TGCAGTTCAACAGGGGGTGAGACCCAGTACTTC. It is translated as CSSTGGETQYF.

The CDR3 nucleotides read TGCAGCGTCCCCGGCAGGGGATATTATGGCTACACCTTC. This sequence encodes CSVPGRGYYGYTF. The chain has TRBV29-1 and TRBJ1-2; D is possibly TRBD1 (6 bases). The CDR3 has 13 residues. V was shortened by 6 bases and J by 5 bases, with 16 bases between the two germline ends. CDR1 SQVTM and CDR2 ANQGSEA come from the germline V gene.